A selection of T cell receptor beta chains follows, all from one sample in a study of T cells after yellow fever vaccination. TCRdb re-analysed the 5' RACE reads in MiXCR, keeping a single row per CDR3 protein. There are approximately 300,000 distinct CDR3 sequences in the sample; about 11% occur only once, and about 3.5% lies in the top ten. The specimen was CD4+ T cells sorted from PBMCs, collected 45 days after the yellow fever booster vaccination. These receptors all come from a man aged 18-30 years who received the YFV17D yellow fever vaccine. The conserved cysteine and the conserved F or W are not part of the CDR3 here.

j_call v_call cdr3_aa
TRBJ2-3 TRBV6-5 ATLFPGTDTQY
TRBJ2-2 TRBV24-1 ATSDFDRAGELF
TRBJ2-5 TRBV7-8 ASSFQGPAGETQY
TRBJ2-3 TRBV7-2 ASSPPPVSADTQY
TRBJ1-4 TRBV2 ASREQGHRREKLF
TRBJ2-5 TRBV6-1 ASSPRPETQY
TRBJ1-2 TRBV4-1 ASSHQGTYGYT
TRBJ1-6 TRBV11-2 ASSLGGPGNSPLH
TRBJ2-1 TRBV9 ASSVSGGWSNEQF
TRBJ1-1 TRBV20-1 SGDENTEAF
TRBJ2-7 TRBV7-8 ASSFFLAGGDEQY
TRBJ2-3 TRBV6-4 APPRTDTQY
TRBJ1-5 TRBV7-2 ASSLNAAPAQPQH
TRBJ2-3 TRBV7-9 ASSSRLAGNTDTQY
TRBJ1-1 TRBV19 ASSIVREDTEAF
TRBJ2-6 TRBV4-3 ASSSETRASGANVLT
TRBJ1-1 TRBV6-2/TRBV6-3 ASRNRGGSTEAF
TRBJ2-5 TRBV7-6 ASSTTPGTHEETQY
TRBJ2-3 TRBV10-1 ASSETNTQY
TRBJ2-7 TRBV5-1 ASSPDTGTSVYEQY
TRBJ2-2 TRBV29-1 SARTSGGTDTGELF
TRBJ1-3 TRBV5-4 ASSSVNQPGGNTIY
TRBJ2-1 TRBV7-2 ASSPTSGANNEQF
TRBJ2-3 TRBV20-1 SARSVSGGADTQY